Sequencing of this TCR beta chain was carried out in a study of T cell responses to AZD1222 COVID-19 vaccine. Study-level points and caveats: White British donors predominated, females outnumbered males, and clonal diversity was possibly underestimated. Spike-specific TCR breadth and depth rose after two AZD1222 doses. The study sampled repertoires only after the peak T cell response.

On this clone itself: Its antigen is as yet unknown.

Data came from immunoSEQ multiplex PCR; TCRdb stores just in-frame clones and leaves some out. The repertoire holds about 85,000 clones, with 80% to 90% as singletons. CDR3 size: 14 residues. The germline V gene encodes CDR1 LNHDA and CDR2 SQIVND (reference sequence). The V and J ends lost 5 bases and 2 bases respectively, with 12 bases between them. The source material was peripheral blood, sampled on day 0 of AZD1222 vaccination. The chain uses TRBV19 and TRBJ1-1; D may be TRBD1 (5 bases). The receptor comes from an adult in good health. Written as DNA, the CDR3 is TGTGCCAGTAGTTCGTCGGGGGGTAACACTGAAGCTTTCTTT. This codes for CASSSSGGNTEAFF. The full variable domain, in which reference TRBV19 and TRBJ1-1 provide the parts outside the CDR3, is DGGITQSPKYLFRKEGQNVTLSCEQNLNHDAMYWYRQDPGQGLRLIYYSQIVNDFQKGDIAEGYSVSREKKESFPLTVTSAQKNPTAFYLCASSSSGGNTEAFFGQGTRLTVV.